This TCR beta chain was obtained from a study of cytomegalovirus exposure and HLA in healthy donors. PCR employed 60 Vbeta and 13 Jbeta primers. Profiling relied on immunoSEQ multiplex PCR, and the TCRdb table lists in-frame clones only, not all of them. The table records 150,000 to 200,000 clones, about 80% of them present only once. The CDR3 contains 14 residues. Trimming stripped 9 bases from V and 4 bases from J, with 18 bases between. CDR1 and CDR2 from the germline V gene are LNHDA and SQIVND (reference sequence). This clone was found a few times. V gene TRBV19 combines with J gene TRBJ1-2; weak D call: TRBD1 (5 bases). This sequence was found in a woman in her thirties in good health and CMV-seronegative. Sequencing was performed on PBMCs. In DNA form, the CDR3 reads TGTGCCAGCACAAGTTGGGGCAGAACCTATGGCTACACCTTC. This sequence encodes CASTSWGRTYGYTF.